These 25 T cell receptor beta chains originate from one sample sequenced in a study of CD4+ T cells in melanoma (dated by TCRdb to between 2020 and 2023). Libraries were constructed by the immunoSEQ multiplex PCR assay. Entries here come from immuneACCESS through TCRdb and include only in-frame sequences with V and J called. Some clones fail to appear in such tables; in the studies checked, an unresolved V gene covers under half of the shortfall, and the cause of the remainder is unknown. The sample records about 140,000 clones, about nine tenths of which are singletons. The biggest ten clones account for more than 1.5% of the sample. Receptor source: a human donor with melanoma.

This chain uses TRBV7-8 with TRBJ1-2; TRBD1 might be the D (5 bases). CDR1 and CDR2 (germline): SGHVS, FQNEAQ. V lost 5 bases and J lost 8, with 12 bases in between. This CDR3 region has 12 residues. CDR3 loop: CASSPRDRGYTF. In nucleotides, the CDR3 is TGTGCCAGCAGCCCCCGGGACCGAGGCTACACCTTC.

V usage is TRBV19 and J usage is TRBJ1-1, with a weak D call TRBD1 (6 bases). Looked up from germline, CDR1 is LNHDA and CDR2 is SQIVND (reference sequence). V was clipped by 3 bases and J by 3 bases, with 14 bases between them. The CDR3 is made up of 15 amino acids. The CDR3 spells CASSMGGRRYTEAFF. The CDR3 region has the DNA TGTGCCAGTAGTATGGGGGGCAGGAGATACACTGAAGCTTTCTTT. The full variable domain, its missing parts supplied by reference TRBV19 and TRBJ1-1, is DGGITQSPKYLFRKEGQNVTLSCEQNLNHDAMYWYRQDPGQGLRLIYYSQIVNDFQKGDIAEGYSVSREKKESFPLTVTSAQKNPTAFYLCASSMGGRRYTEAFFGQGTRLTVV.

The V and J genes are TRBV10-2 and TRBJ1-1; D might be TRBD1 (5 bases). CDR1 is WSHSY and CDR2 is SAAADI in the germline V gene. The CDR3 loop spans 14 amino acids. Trimming shortened V by 3 bases and J by 2 bases, and 10 bases separated the two germline ends. The CDR3 nucleotides are TGCGCCAGCAGTGAACCAGGACAAAACACTGAAGCTTTCTTT. Protein: CASSEPGQNTEAFF.

The rearrangement links TRBV6-6 to TRBJ1-4; D uncertain. Germline V gene data show CDR1 as MNHNY and CDR2 as SVGAGI (reference sequence). The CDR3 covers 15 residues. V was trimmed by 7 bases and J by 6 bases, leaving 18 bases between them. This CDR3 is CASTGTRGRDEKLFF. The CDR3 DNA reads as TGTGCCAGCACCGGAACCCGAGGAAGAGATGAAAAACTGTTTTTT.

About this clone: One end of the junction does not line up with germline, which may come from a read error. Other nucleotide sequences in the sample specify the same CDR3. The chain uses TRBV30 and TRBJ1-5, with a tentative D call TRBD1 (6 bases). CDR1 is GTSNPN and CDR2 is SVGIG in the germline V gene (reference sequence). This CDR3 is 14 amino acids long. CDR3 loop: CACNTGNPFQPQHF. The CDR3 bases are TGCGCCTGTAACACAGGGAACCCATTCCAGCCCCAGCATTTT. Full variable domain (missing parts from reference TRBV30 and TRBJ1-5): SQTIHQWPATLVQPVGSPLSLECTVEGTSNPNLYWYRQAAGRGLQLLFYSVGIGQISSEVPQNLSASRPQDRQFILSSKKLLLSDSGFYLCACNTGNPFQPQHFGDGTRLSIL.

The gene calls are TRBV7-9 and TRBJ1-2; a possible D gene is TRBD1 (5 bases). V lost 1 base and J lost 2, with 11 bases in between. CDR1 is SEHNR, CDR2 FQNEAQ, per germline (reference sequence). The CDR3 is 15 amino acids. The CDR3 loop is CASSLGSRGNYGYTF. The DNA for the CDR3 is TGTGCCAGCAGCTTAGGTTCTCGGGGGAACTATGGCTACACCTTC. The full variable domain, completed using reference TRBV7-9 and TRBJ1-2, is DTGVSQNPRHKITKRGQNVTFRCDPISEHNRLYWYRQTLGQGPEFLTYFQNEAQLEKSRLLSDRFSAERPKGSFSTLEIQRTEQGDSAMYLCASSLGSRGNYGYTFGSGTRLTVV.

V is TRBV5-5 and J is TRBJ1-5; TRBD1 agrees at 7 bases. The CDR3 sequence is 15 residues long. Germline V gene lookup returns CDR1 SGHKS and CDR2 YYEKEE (reference sequence). V dropped 3 bases and J dropped 7; count of bases not matched to a gene: 10. The chain's CDR3 is CASSSTGFPEQPQHF. In DNA, the CDR3 is TGTGCCAGCAGCTCGACAGGGTTCCCGGAACAGCCCCAGCATTTT.

J is TRBJ2-3 and V is TRBV6-4; TRBD2 is a possible D gene (6 bases). The germline gives CDR1 MRHNA, CDR2 SNTAGT. This CDR3 comprises 15 residues. The ends were cut back, 6 bases at V and 1 base at J, with 14 bases in the middle. The CDR3 here is CASSAGTFRTDTQYF. In nucleotides, the CDR3 is TGTGCCAGCAGCGCCGGGACTTTCCGCACAGATACGCAGTATTTT.

V is TRBV6-1 and J is TRBJ2-5; TRBD1 agrees at 7 bases. There are 14 residues in the CDR3. From germline, CDR1 is MNHNS and CDR2 SASEGT. V trimming: 7 bases; J trimming: 2 bases; junction bases outside the gene matches: 7. The CDR3 reads CASIRGGGQETQYF. The DNA of the CDR3 is TGTGCCAGCATTCGAGGGGGCGGGCAAGAGACCCAGTACTTC.

The chain employs TRBV5-4 and TRBJ2-7; the D gene is possibly TRBD1 (5 bases). CDR3 length: 13 amino acids. Germline CDR1 is SGHNT and CDR2 is YYREEE (reference sequence). The germline V and J ends were trimmed by 0 bases and 1 base, with 5 bases remaining between them. The CDR3 bases are TGTGCCAGCAGCTTGGACAGGTCCTACGAGCAGTACTTC. Its protein product is CASSLDRSYEQYF.

This clone was observed a handful of times. This chain connects TRBV6-4 to TRBJ1-3; D remains unclear. CDR1 MRHNA and CDR2 SNTAGT come from the germline V gene. Trimming shortened V by 6 bases and J by 7 bases, and 13 bases separated the two germline ends. The CDR3 is 13 residues long. The CDR3 loop reads CASRPGEGNTIYF. CDR3 DNA: TGTGCCAGCAGGCCCGGAGAGGGCAACACCATATATTTT.

The CDR3 is CASSQDRRGGRFNYGYTF. The DNA of the CDR3 is TGCGCCAGCAGCCAAGATCGCAGGGGGGGAAGATTTAACTATGGCTACACCTTC. The chain uses TRBV4-1 and TRBJ1-2; 7 bases fit TRBD1. V was pared by 0 bases and J by 1 base, with 11 bases of the junction left unmatched. Looked up from germline, CDR1 is MGHRA and CDR2 is YSYEKL. The CDR3 runs 18 residues.

This chain connects TRBV5-6 to TRBJ1-5; D is perhaps TRBD1 (5 bases). V was shortened by 4 bases and J by 5 bases, with 16 bases between the two germline ends. Germline CDR1 reads SGHDT; CDR2 reads YYEEEE. The CDR3 loop spans 15 amino acids. In nucleotides, the CDR3 is TGTGCCAGCAGCCGCAGGGCCCCGGAGTATCAGCCCCAGCATTTT. It specifies CASSRRAPEYQPQHF. The complete variable domain, with remaining parts taken from reference TRBV5-6 and TRBJ1-5, reads DAGVTQSPTHLIKTRGQQVTLRCSPKSGHDTVSWYQQALGQGPQFIFQYYEEEERQRGNFPDRFSGHQFPNYSSELNVNALLLGDSALYLCASSRRAPEYQPQHFGDGTRLSIL.

The V gene is TRBV5-8, the J gene TRBJ1-5; D is unresolved. This CDR3 contains 16 residues. CDR1 and CDR2 (germline): SGHTS, YDEGEE. V was clipped by 5 bases and J by 9 bases, with 24 bases between them. The chain's CDR3 is CASRGPGRAGLGPQHF. CDR3 DNA sequence: TGTGCCAGCAGGGGCCCCGGGAGGGCCGGCCTAGGGCCCCAGCATTTT.

This chain links TRBV12-5 with TRBJ2-5; either TRBD1 or TRBD2 may fit D (6 bases each). Per the germline V gene, CDR1 is LGHNT and CDR2 is FRNRAP. V lost 1 base and J 2 bases, leaving 8 bases between the germline ends. The CDR3 extends over 14 amino acids. CDR3 sequence reads: CASGLGGAQETQYF. The CDR3 DNA follows: TGTGCTAGTGGTTTGGGGGGGGCGCAAGAGACCCAGTACTTC.

V usage is TRBV7-9 and J usage is TRBJ2-2; D possibly uses TRBD1 or TRBD2 (5 bases each). The CDR3 loop spans 15 amino acids. CDR1 SEHNR and CDR2 FQNEAQ come from the germline V gene (reference sequence). V was pared by 5 bases and J by 4 bases, with 14 bases between. CDR3 sequence: CASSRDGPSTGELFF. In DNA form, the CDR3 reads TGTGCCAGCAGCAGGGACGGCCCGAGCACCGGGGAGCTGTTTTTT.

This sequence joins TRBV7-3 and TRBJ2-3, with D tentatively TRBD1 (5 bases). The V end lost 4 bases, the J end lost 3 bases, and 8 bases lay between the germline ends. This CDR3 is 13 amino acids long. The germline gives CDR1 SGHTA, CDR2 FQGTGA. The CDR3 here is CASSSSGTDTQYF. The CDR3 bases are TGTGCCAGCAGCTCATCAGGGACAGATACGCAGTATTTT. Complete variable domain (other parts from reference TRBV7-3 and TRBJ2-3): GAGVSQTPSNKVTEKGKYVELRCDPISGHTALYWYRQSLGQGPEFLIYFQGTGAADDSGLPNDRFFAVRPEGSVSTLKIQRTERGDSAVYLCASSSSGTDTQYFGPGTRLTVL.

V and J are TRBV19 and TRBJ1-5, with unresolved D. This CDR3 is 18 amino acids long. CDR1 is LNHDA, CDR2 SQIVND, per germline (reference sequence). Trimming cost V 7 bases and J 3 bases, with 25 bases left between them. This chain's CDR3 is CASNSGFTGSKVNQPQHF. As DNA, the CDR3 is TGTGCCAGTAACTCAGGTTTTACGGGCAGTAAAGTCAATCAGCCCCAGCATTTT.

V usage is TRBV6-6 and J usage is TRBJ1-4, with D unclear. The germline gives CDR1 MNHNY, CDR2 SVGAGI (reference sequence). V lost 4 bases, J lost 0 bases, and 12 bases lay in between. CDR3 length: 16 residues. The CDR3 region has the DNA TGTGCCAGCAGTTCCGGGGAGAGAGCAACTAATGAAAAACTGTTTTTT. Its protein is CASSSGERATNEKLFF.

The gene calls are TRBV11-2 and TRBJ2-7; the match to TRBD2 covers 9 bases. This CDR3 contains 15 residues. Trimming took 2 bases from V and 3 from J; bases not matched to a gene: 5. Germline V gene data show CDR1 as SGHAT and CDR2 as FQNNGV. CDR3 sequence (DNA): TGTGCCAGCAGCTTAAGCGGGGGGAGAAACTACGAGCAGTACTTC. It specifies CASSLSGGRNYEQYF.

The J gene is TRBJ2-1, the V gene TRBV5-4; either TRBD1 or TRBD2 may supply D (5 bases each). Germline assignment: CDR1 SGHNT and CDR2 YYREEE (reference sequence). V lost 5 bases, J lost 7 bases, and 19 bases lay in between. This CDR3 is 15 amino acids long. The CDR3 loop reads CASSVAGSTPNEQFF. The DNA for the CDR3 is TGTGCCAGCAGTGTCGCAGGGAGTACCCCGAATGAGCAGTTCTTC.

The chain has TRBV5-1 and TRBJ2-5; 8 bases map to TRBD2. Per germline, CDR1 SGHRS and CDR2 YFSETQ. Trimming cost V 2 bases and J 1 base; bases outside gene matches: 4. The CDR3 runs to 15 residues. For the CDR3, the DNA is TGCGCCAGCAGCTTCTCCGGGACTAGCCAAGAGACCCAGTACTTC. It encodes CASSFSGTSQETQYF.

The chain couples TRBV5-8 to TRBJ1-5; 11 bases agree with TRBD1. V lost 4 bases to trimming and J lost 4 bases; unmatched junction nucleotides: 7. Germline lookup yields CDR1 SGHTS and CDR2 YDEGEE. The length of the CDR3 is 16 residues. CDR3 in DNA: TGTGCCAGCAGCCCCATGGGGACAGGGGGAAATCAGCCCCAGCATTTT. Translated: CASSPMGTGGNQPQHF. Full variable domain (rest looked up from reference TRBV5-8 and TRBJ1-5): EAGVTQSPTHLIKTRGQQATLRCSPISGHTSVYWYQQALGLGLQFLLWYDEGEERNRGNFPPRFSGRQFPNYSSELNVNALELEDSALYLCASSPMGTGGNQPQHFGDGTRLSIL.

The J gene is TRBJ1-4, the V gene TRBV6-1, with D maybe TRBD1 (6 bases). The CDR3 runs 15 residues. Germline values: CDR1 MNHNS, CDR2 SASEGT. Trimming stripped 2 bases from V and 7 bases from J, with 14 bases between. CDR3 protein: CASSETGRGFEKLFF. The CDR3 bases are TGTGCCAGCAGTGAAACAGGGAGAGGGTTTGAAAAACTGTTTTTT.

The genes are TRBV2 and TRBJ2-7; TRBD2 agrees at 7 bases. The V segment lost 2 bases and the J segment 3 bases; nucleotides outside the gene matches: 4. CDR1 is SNHLY, CDR2 FYNNEI, per germline. This CDR3 has 14 amino acids. The CDR3: CASSEPGGGYEQYF. Here the CDR3 DNA reads TGTGCCAGCAGTGAACCCGGCGGGGGCTACGAGCAGTACTTC. Drawing the rest from reference TRBV2 and TRBJ2-7, the complete variable domain is EPEVTQTPSHQVTQMGQEVILRCVPISNHLYFYWYRQILGQKVEFLVSFYNNEISEKSEIFDDQFSVERPDGSNFTLKIRSTKLEDSAMYFCASSEPGGGYEQYFGPGTRLTVT.